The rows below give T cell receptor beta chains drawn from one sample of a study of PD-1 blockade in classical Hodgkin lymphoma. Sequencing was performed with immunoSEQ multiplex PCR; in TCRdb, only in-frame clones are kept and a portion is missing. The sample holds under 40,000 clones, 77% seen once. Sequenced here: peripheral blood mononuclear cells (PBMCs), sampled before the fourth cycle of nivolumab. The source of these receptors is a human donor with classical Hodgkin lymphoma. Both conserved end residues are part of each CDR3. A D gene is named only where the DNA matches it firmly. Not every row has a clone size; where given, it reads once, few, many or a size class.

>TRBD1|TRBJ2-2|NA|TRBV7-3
TGTGCCAGCAGCCCCTCCCCGACAGGGGGCGCGTCCGGGGAGCTGTTTTTT
CASSPSPTGGASGELFF
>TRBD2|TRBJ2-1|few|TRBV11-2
TGTGCCAGCAGCTTAGAACCCCAGCGGGGGAACAATGAGCAGTTCTTC
CASSLEPQRGNNEQFF
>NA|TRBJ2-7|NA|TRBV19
TGTGCCAGTAGTATTGGGGCAGGATCCTACGAGCAGTACTTC
CASSIGAGSYEQYF
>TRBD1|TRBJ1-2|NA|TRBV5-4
TGTGCCACCGGAAGACAGGGTTCAAACTATGGCTACACCTTC
CATGRQGSNYGYTF
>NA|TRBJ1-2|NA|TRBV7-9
TGTGCCAGCAGCTTACCTATAATAACAGGGTTCTATGGCTACACCTTC
CASSLPIITGFYGYTF
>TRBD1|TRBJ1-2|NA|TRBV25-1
TGTGCCAGCAGTGAGCCGGGACAGAGTCTCTATGGCTACACCTTC
CASSEPGQSLYGYTF
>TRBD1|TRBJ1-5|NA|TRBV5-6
TGTGCCAGCAGCAAGACAGGGTTTCAGCCCCAGCATTTT
CASSKTGFQPQHF
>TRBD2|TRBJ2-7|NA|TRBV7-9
TGTGCCAGCAGCGCTAGGCCCGGGGGGGGCTACGAGCAGTACTTC
CASSARPGGGYEQYF
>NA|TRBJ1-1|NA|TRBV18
TGTGCCAGCTCCCCGAAGGGACACACATACACTGAAGCTTTCTTT
CASSPKGHTYTEAFF
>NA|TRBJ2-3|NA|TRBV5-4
TGTGCCAGCAGCTTGGGGGCCAGAGACACAGATACGCAGTATTTT
CASSLGARDTDTQYF
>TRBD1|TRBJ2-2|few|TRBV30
TGTGCCTGGAGCCCCGGGACAGGGGTTGCCGGGGAGCTGTTTTTT
CAWSPGTGVAGELFF
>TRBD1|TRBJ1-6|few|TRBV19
TGTGCCAGTAGTATGGGGCAGGGGGTCGGATCACCCCTCCACTTT
CASSMGQGVGSPLHF
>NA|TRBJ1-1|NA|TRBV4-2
TGTGCCAGCAGCCAAAAAGCAGGGAACACTGAAGCTTTCTTT
CASSQKAGNTEAFF
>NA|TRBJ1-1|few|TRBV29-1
TGCAGCGTTGGGCTAGCTGTAGACACTGAAGCTTTCTTT
CSVGLAVDTEAFF
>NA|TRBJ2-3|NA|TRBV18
TGTGCCAGCTCACCAACCCCCCTCCCAGATACGCAGTATTTT
CASSPTPLPDTQYF
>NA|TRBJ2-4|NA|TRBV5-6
TGTGCCAGCAGCTTGGGGTCCAAAAACATTCAGTACTTC
CASSLGSKNIQYF
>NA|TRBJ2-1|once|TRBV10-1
TGCGCCAGCTCTTCGCCGGCAGGGCCAAGCAATGAGCAGTTCTTC
CASSSPAGPSNEQFF
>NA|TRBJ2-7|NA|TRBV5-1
TGCGCCAGCAGCTTAACAGCCACCTACGAGCAGTACTTC
CASSLTATYEQYF
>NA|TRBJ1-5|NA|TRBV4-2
TGTGCCAGCAGCACCGGACAGACTCCCAATCAGCCCCAGCATTTT
CASSTGQTPNQPQHF
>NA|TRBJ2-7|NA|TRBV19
TGTGCCAGTAGTACCCCACCCTACCCCGGGGGGCAAGGCTACGAGCAGTACTTC
CASSTPPYPGGQGYEQYF
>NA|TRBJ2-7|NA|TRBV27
TGTGCCAGCAGTTTAGGAGAAGACTACGAGCAGTACTTC
CASSLGEDYEQYF
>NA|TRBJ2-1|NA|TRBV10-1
TGCGCCAGCAGTGAGGTTTCAGGCTCCTACAATGAGCAGTTCTTC
CASSEVSGSYNEQFF
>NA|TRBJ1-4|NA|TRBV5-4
TGTGCCAGCAGTGTACTCGGGGGTGAAAAACTGTTTTTT
CASSVLGGEKLFF
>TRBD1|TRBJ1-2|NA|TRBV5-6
TGTGCCAGCAGCTCGGGACAGGGGGCTTACTATGGCTACACCTTC
CASSSGQGAYYGYTF
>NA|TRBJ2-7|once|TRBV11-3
TGTGCCAGCAGCTTAGATTCGGGGGAGCAGTACTTC
CASSLDSGEQYF
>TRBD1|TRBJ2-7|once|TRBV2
TGTGCCAGCAACTCGGACAGGGGGCTCGAGCAGTACTTC
CASNSDRGLEQYF
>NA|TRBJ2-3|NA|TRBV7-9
TGTGCCAGCAGCGCCGACAGCGGCGGGACGCAGTATTTT
CASSADSGGTQYF
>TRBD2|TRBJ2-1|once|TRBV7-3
TGTGCCAGCAGCGCCGCGAGCGGGGGGGCCGATGAGCAGTTCTTC
CASSAASGGADEQFF
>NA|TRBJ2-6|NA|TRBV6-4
TGTGCCAGCAGTGACTCGAACTCTGGGGCCAACGTCCTGACTTTC
CASSDSNSGANVLTF
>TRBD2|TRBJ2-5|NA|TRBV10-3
TGTGCCATCAGGACTAGCGGGGGGGCAGAGACCCAGTACTTC
CAIRTSGGAETQYF
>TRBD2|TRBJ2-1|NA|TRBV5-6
TGTGCCAGCAGCTACGGACTAGCGGGGGGGCCTTACAATGAGCAGTTCTTC
CASSYGLAGGPYNEQFF
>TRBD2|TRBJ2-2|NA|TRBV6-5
TGTGCCAGCAGTTCCCTGGGAGGGTACACCGGGGAGCTGTTTTTT
CASSSLGGYTGELFF
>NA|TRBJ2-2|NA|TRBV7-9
TGTGCTTGCAACCCCGTGGAGCTCGCGAACACCGGGGAGCTGTTTTTT
CACNPVELANTGELFF
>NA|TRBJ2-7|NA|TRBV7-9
TGTGCCAGCAGCTTAGTGGGAGCCTACGAGCAGTACTTC
CASSLVGAYEQYF
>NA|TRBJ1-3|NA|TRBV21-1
TGTGCCAGCAGCAAAAGACAGGGGGCGAGCTCTGGAAACACCATATATTTT
CASSKRQGASSGNTIYF
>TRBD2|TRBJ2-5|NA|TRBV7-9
TGTGCCAGCAGCTCCTCCGGGGGGGCGCGGGAGACCCAGTACTTC
CASSSSGGARETQYF
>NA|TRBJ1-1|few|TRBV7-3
TGTGCCAGCAGCCCACAGCCGAACACTGAAGCTTTCTTT
CASSPQPNTEAFF
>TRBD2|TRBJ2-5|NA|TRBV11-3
TGTGCCAGCAGCTTAGTATTTATGGGGACTAGCGAAGAGACCCAGTACTTC
CASSLVFMGTSEETQYF
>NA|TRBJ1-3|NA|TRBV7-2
TGTGCCAGCAGCCTCTCTGGAAACACCATATATTTT
CASSLSGNTIYF
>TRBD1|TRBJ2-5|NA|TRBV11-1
TGTGCCAGCAGCTCCAAGTCGGGACAGGGGAGTAGGCGGACCCAGTACTTC
CASSSKSGQGSRRTQYF
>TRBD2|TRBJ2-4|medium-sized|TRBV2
TGTGCCAGCAGTAATAGCGGGGTCGGTTGGGCCAAAAACATTCAGTACTTC
CASSNSGVGWAKNIQYF
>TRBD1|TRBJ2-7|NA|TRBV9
TGTGCCAGCAGCCCCAAGGGACAGGCGTACTCCTACGAGCAGTACTTC
CASSPKGQAYSYEQYF
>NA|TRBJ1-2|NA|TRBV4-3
TGCGCCAGCAGCCAAGATCGAGCAGGGGACGGCTACACCTTC
CASSQDRAGDGYTF